This T cell receptor beta chain was documented in a study of T cell changes during pregnancy in multiple sclerosis. In germline, CDR1 is MGHRA, CDR2 YSYEKL. V trimming: 1 base; J trimming: 7 bases; junction bases outside the gene matches: 9. This CDR3 is built from 15 residues. TCRdb's copy holds only in-frame clones and misses some; the assay was immunoSEQ multiplex PCR. There are approximately 60,000 clones in the sample; 85% to 95% occur only once, and 3.5% lies in the top ten. The TCR sequence derives from a female donor with multiple sclerosis, enrolled in a pregnancy study. The chain carries TRBV4-1 and TRBJ1-1; 7 bases line up with TRBD1. Specimen: CD8+ T cells from peripheral blood mononuclear cells, collected in the third trimester of pregnancy. The DNA of the CDR3 is TGCGCCAGCAGCCAAGGGGATGGGTCAGGGGGTGAAGCTTTCTTT. Translated, it gives CASSQGDGSGGEAFF.